This T cell receptor (beta chain) derives from a study of blood T cells in healthy people across ages. Then a second PCR, running roughly 7 to 11 cycles, was carried out with a sample-barcoded 5' primer and a J-beta primer mix. Through a template-switch adaptor with 12 random nucleotides, each cDNA molecule received a tag. TCRdb reprocessed the 5' RACE reads via MiXCR and lists one record per CDR3 protein. The data show hundreds of thousands of distinct CDR3 sequences, 60% to 80% seen once. This CDR3 spans 15 amino acids. In germline, CDR1 is SGHKS, CDR2 YYEKEE (reference sequence). The ends were cut back, 3 bases at V and 1 base at J, with 13 bases in the middle.

Sample: blood. The V call is TRBV5-5, the J call TRBJ2-5, with D perhaps given as TRBD1 or TRBD2 (6 bases each). The clonotype originates from a man under 40 in good health. The CDR3 loop is CASSSGWGAQETQYF. The CDR3 bases are TGTGCCAGCAGCTCTGGTTGGGGGGCCCAAGAGACCCAGTACTTC.